The clone carrying this T cell receptor (beta chain) was counted only a few times. Its antigen is currently unknown. This entry comes from a study of identical twins. CDR3 size: 15 residues. With V trimmed by 4 bases and J by 7 bases, 11 bases remained unmatched. The germline V gene encodes CDR1 SGDLS and CDR2 YYNGEE. General study results and limits: Fewer insertions marked abundant cord blood beta clonotypes; young adult naive trended weakly, memory not at all. Models, which agreed with sharing between unrelated individuals, nonetheless underestimated the out-of-frame TCR alpha sharing seen in monozygotic twins. Partly confounded zero-insertion analyses could result from invariant MAIT and iNKT cells.

After template switching added a universal primer site, the resulting cDNA carried unique molecular identifiers. In TCRdb, the 5' RACE reads were re-called with MiXCR into one record per CDR3 protein. Here the sample spans approximately 240,000 distinct CDR3 sequences, around an eighth being singletons. The sample consisted of memory (CD45RO+) T cells sorted from blood. This rearrangement joins TRBV9 to TRBJ2-5; 9 bases map to TRBD1. This receptor was taken from a young woman in good health. CDR3 DNA sequence: TGTGCCAGCAGCACCTCCGGACAGGGGAGCGGGACCCAGTACTTC. Its translation: CASSTSGQGSGTQYF.